Listed here is a single T cell receptor beta chain. The sample comes from a study of CD8 T cells in Susac syndrome. An amount of RNA that ranged from roughly 0.45 to 1 ug was reverse transcribed with random hexamers. TCRdb fed the immunoSEQ multiplex PCR reads into MiXCR, producing one record per CDR3 protein. The table lists 71,000 or so distinct CDR3 sequences, nearly 96% of them singletons. The CDR3 is made up of 13 amino acids. V was pared by 1 base and J by 0 bases, with 6 bases between. Germline V gene data show CDR1 as DFQATT and CDR2 as SNEGSKA (reference sequence). V and J are TRBV20-1 and TRBJ2-5, with D unclear. The sequencing sample was made of CD4+ T cells from PBMCs. This TCR derives from a human donor with multiple sclerosis. CDR3 amino acids: CSARVPDQETQYF. As DNA, the CDR3 is TGCAGTGCTAGAGTTCCGGACCAAGAGACCCAGTACTTC.